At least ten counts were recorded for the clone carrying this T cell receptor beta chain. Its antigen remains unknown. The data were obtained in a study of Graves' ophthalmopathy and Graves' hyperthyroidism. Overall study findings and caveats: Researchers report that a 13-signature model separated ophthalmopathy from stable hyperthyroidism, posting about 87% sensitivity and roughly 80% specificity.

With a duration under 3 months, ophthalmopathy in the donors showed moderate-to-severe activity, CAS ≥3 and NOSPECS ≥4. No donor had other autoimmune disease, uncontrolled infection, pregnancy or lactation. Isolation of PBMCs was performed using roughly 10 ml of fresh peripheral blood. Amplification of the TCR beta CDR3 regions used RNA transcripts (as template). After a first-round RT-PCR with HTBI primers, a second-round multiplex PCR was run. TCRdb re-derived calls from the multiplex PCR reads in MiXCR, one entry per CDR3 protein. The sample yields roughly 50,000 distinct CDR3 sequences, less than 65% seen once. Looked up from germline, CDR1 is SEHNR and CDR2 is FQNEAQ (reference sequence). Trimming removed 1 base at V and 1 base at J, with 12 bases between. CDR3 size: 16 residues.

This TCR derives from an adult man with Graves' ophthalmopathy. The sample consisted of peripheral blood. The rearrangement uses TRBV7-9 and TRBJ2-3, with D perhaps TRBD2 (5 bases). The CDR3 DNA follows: TGTGCCAGCAGCTTAGTGGTTAGCGACGGCACAGATACGCAGTATTTT. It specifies CASSLVVSDGTDTQYF.